One and the same sample provided the 20 T cell receptor beta chains below, sequenced in a study of blood T cell repertoires in COVID-19. The assay was immunoSEQ multiplex PCR, and TCRdb's table has in-frame clones only and misses some. The repertoire has 250,000 to 300,000 clones, 85% to 90% of them found once; the top ten carry around 11%. Sequencing was carried out using peripheral blood. Receptor source: a woman aged 25 to 39 with COVID-19, enrolled during active disease.

This clone occurred a few times. In nucleotides, the CDR3 is TGTGCCAGCAGCTTTCATCAGTACGAGCAGTACTTC. It translates to CASSFHQYEQYF. The J gene is TRBJ2-7, the V gene TRBV7-2; D unclear. The CDR3 covers 12 residues. Trimming stripped 3 bases from V and 4 bases from J, with 7 bases between. From germline, CDR1 is SGHTA and CDR2 FQGNSA.

This rearrangement joins TRBV6-5 to TRBJ2-5, with 8 bases fitting TRBD1. Germline CDR1 and CDR2: MNHEY and SVGAGI. Losses at the gene ends were 6 bases for V and 1 base for J; bases not matched to a gene: 1. The CDR3 loop spans 13 amino acids. The CDR3 nucleotides read TGTGCCAGCAGAGGACAGGGCCAAGAGACCCAGTACTTC. Translated, it gives CASRGQGQETQYF.

The chain combines TRBV11-2 with TRBJ2-5; 12 bases match TRBD2. Per germline, CDR1 SGHAT and CDR2 FQNNGV. Germline trimming cut 1 base from V and 5 bases from J; bases unmatched to any gene: 5. The CDR3 runs 16 residues. The CDR3 here is CASSLVLAGGFETQYF. The CDR3 coding sequence is TGTGCCAGCAGCTTAGTGCTAGCGGGAGGGTTTGAGACCCAGTACTTC.

The rearrangement links TRBV6-2 or TRBV6-3 to TRBJ1-5, with 8 bases fitting TRBD1. The trim removed 4 bases at V and 2 bases at J, leaving 4 bases unmatched. The germline V gene has CDR1 MNHEY and CDR2 SVGEGT. This CDR3 has 15 residues. Here the CDR3 reads CASSLKGQGNQPQHF. CDR3 in DNA: TGTGCCAGCAGTTTAAAGGGACAGGGCAATCAGCCCCAGCATTTT.

In this sample, this clone turned up once. DNA for the CDR3: TGTGCCAGCATTCCCGGGACGGGGGGCAATCAGCCCCAGCATTTT. This gives the protein CASIPGTGGNQPQHF. The rearrangement links TRBV2 to TRBJ1-5, with D possibly TRBD1 on 5 matching bases. This CDR3 is 15 amino acids long. Trimming took off 7 bases at V and 2 bases at J, with 15 bases between the two ends. Germline lookup yields CDR1 SNHLY and CDR2 FYNNEI.

The chain combines TRBV2 with TRBJ2-3; D may be TRBD1 (5 bases). V dropped 3 bases and J dropped 3 bases, with 13 bases sitting between them. CDR3 length: 15 amino acids. In germline, CDR1 is SNHLY, CDR2 FYNNEI. Here the CDR3 DNA reads TGTGCCAGCAGTGAGGCAGGGCTGAGGACAGATACGCAGTATTTT. Translating it yields CASSEAGLRTDTQYF.

The chain carries TRBV2 and TRBJ2-3; TRBD2 is a possible D gene (5 bases). V lost 4 bases, J lost 0 bases, and 8 bases lay in between. The CDR3 length is 14 residues. The germline V gene encodes CDR1 SNHLY and CDR2 FYNNEI. The CDR3 DNA is TGTGCCAGCAGTGTTAGCGTTAGCACAGATACGCAGTATTTT. It codes for CASSVSVSTDTQYF.

This clone was recorded only once. V usage is TRBV7-2 and J usage is TRBJ2-7; 10 positions match TRBD1. The germline gives CDR1 SGHTA, CDR2 FQGNSA. Trimming at V came to 6 bases and at J to 4 bases, leaving 6 bases not matched to a gene. The CDR3 has 14 residues. CDR3 residues: CASRETGGVYEQYF. The CDR3 DNA sequence: TGTGCCAGCAGGGAGACAGGGGGCGTATACGAGCAGTACTTC.

The genes are TRBV9 and TRBJ2-7; TRBD2 aligns across 7 bases. V gave up 0 bases and J gave up 7 bases; unmatched junction bases: 10. Germline loops: CDR1 SGDLS, CDR2 YYNGEE. This CDR3 has 15 amino acids. CDR3 loop: CASSVVPAGTGEQYF. For the CDR3, the DNA is TGTGCCAGCAGCGTAGTCCCAGCGGGAACGGGGGAGCAGTACTTC.

The J gene is TRBJ2-3, the V gene TRBV11-3; a weak D match, TRBD2 (5 bases). The germline V gene has CDR1 SGHNT and CDR2 YENEEA. This CDR3 region has 12 residues. Trimming cost V 5 bases and J 6 bases, with 9 bases left between them. This CDR3 is CASSPSGDTQYF. The DNA for the CDR3 is TGTGCCAGCAGCCCGTCGGGGGATACGCAGTATTTT.

This sequence joins TRBV28 and TRBJ2-2; 12 bases map to TRBD2. V trimming: 5 bases; J trimming: 2 bases; junction bases outside the gene matches: 3. Germline CDR1 MDHEN, CDR2 SYDVKM. The CDR3 extends over 16 amino acids. CDR3 DNA sequence: TGTGCCAGCAGTCCTAGCGGGAGGGCAAACACCGGGGAGCTGTTTTTT. This codes for CASSPSGRANTGELFF.

This chain uses TRBV5-4 with TRBJ1-2, with no clear D. V lost 0 bases and J 6 bases, leaving 12 bases between the germline ends. The CDR3 loop spans 14 amino acids. Germline V gives CDR1 SGHNT, CDR2 YYREEE (reference sequence). The CDR3 reads CASSLGPTGDGYTF. In DNA form, the CDR3 reads TGTGCCAGCAGCTTGGGTCCTACGGGTGATGGCTACACCTTC.

The V and J genes are TRBV28 and TRBJ2-7; 9 nucleotides line up with TRBD1. Trimming at V came to 3 bases and at J to 7 bases, leaving 13 bases not matched to a gene. The germline CDR1 and CDR2 sequences are MDHEN and SYDVKM. The CDR3 extends over 16 amino acids. As DNA, the CDR3 is TGTGCCAGCAGTTTGTCGGTTTGGACAGGGGTGGGGGAGCAGTACTTC. Translation gives CASSLSVWTGVGEQYF. The full variable domain, completed using reference TRBV28 and TRBJ2-7, is DVKVTQSSRYLVKRTGEKVFLECVQDMDHENMFWYRQDPGLGLRLIYFSYDVKMKEKGDIPEGYSVSREKKERFSLILESASTNQTSMYLCASSLSVWTGVGEQYFGPGTRLTVT.

In this sample, this clone turned up a few times. V gene TRBV6-5 combines with J gene TRBJ2-2, with D maybe TRBD1 (6 bases). The CDR3 is 15 amino acids. Germline CDR1 is MNHEY and CDR2 is SVGAGI. Trimming stripped 5 bases from V and 1 base from J, with 11 bases between. CDR3 residues: CASSTGTLNTGELFF. Written as DNA, the CDR3 is TGTGCCAGCAGTACCGGGACATTGAACACCGGGGAGCTGTTTTTT.

This clone has only one observation. The sample has other DNA sequences that encode this CDR3 too. The chain uses TRBV28 and TRBJ1-5, with TRBD1 matching 8 bases. Germline CDR1 reads MDHEN; CDR2 reads SYDVKM. The CDR3 has 15 amino acids. V lost 2 bases, J lost 1 base, and 1 base stayed unmatched. In DNA, the CDR3 is TGTGCCAGCAGTTTACAGGGGGCGAGCAATCAGCCCCAGCATTTT. This translates into CASSLQGASNQPQHF.

This chain links TRBV19 with TRBJ1-5; D uncertain. This CDR3 is built from 12 residues. Germline-derived CDR1 and CDR2 are LNHDA and SQIVND (reference sequence). V was clipped by 3 bases and J by 5 bases, with 5 bases between them. The CDR3 DNA reads TGTGCCAGTAGTATGCGGGATCAGCCCCAGCATTTT. Its protein is CASSMRDQPQHF.

This clone has a handful of counts. The gene calls are TRBV7-9 and TRBJ1-4; tentative D call: TRBD1 (5 bases). CDR1 and CDR2 (germline): SEHNR, FQNEAQ (reference sequence). Trimming took off 3 bases at V and 8 bases at J, with 13 bases between the two ends. The length of the CDR3 is 14 residues. CDR3 sequence reads: CASSFGGVREKLFF. CDR3 in DNA: TGTGCCAGCAGCTTTGGGGGGGTACGCGAAAAACTGTTTTTT.

This clone was seen once. The chain links TRBV9 to TRBJ2-7; maybe TRBD1 (5 bases). Germline V lookup: CDR1 SGDLS, CDR2 YYNGEE. The CDR3 loop spans 14 amino acids. V shed 0 bases and J shed 2 bases, with 9 bases lying between them. The CDR3 loop is CASSVGGYAYEQYF. The CDR3 DNA follows: TGTGCCAGCAGCGTAGGGGGCTATGCCTACGAGCAGTACTTC.

To note about this clone: Additional DNA sequences in this sample encode the identical CDR3. V and J are TRBV9 and TRBJ2-7; 7 nucleotides agree with TRBD2. Germline CDR1 SGDLS, CDR2 YYNGEE. This CDR3 is 15 amino acids long. V was pared by 2 bases and J by 1 base, with 6 bases of the junction left unmatched. CDR3 nucleotide sequence: TGTGCCAGCAGCGTCGGCGGGGGATGGTCCTACGAGCAGTACTTC. Amino acids: CASSVGGGWSYEQYF.

The chain is built from TRBV7-9 and TRBJ2-3; TRBD1 is a possible D gene (6 bases). Germline CDR1 and CDR2: SEHNR and FQNEAQ (reference sequence). V lost 7 bases to trimming and J lost 6 bases, with 11 bases between them. The CDR3 consists of 12 residues. CDR3 residues: CASKSGGDTQYF. The CDR3 nucleotides read TGTGCCAGCAAATCTGGGGGCGATACGCAGTATTTT. Full variable domain (remainder filled in from reference TRBV7-9 and TRBJ2-3): DTGVSQNPRHKITKRGQNVTFRCDPISEHNRLYWYRQTLGQGPEFLTYFQNEAQLEKSRLLSDRFSAERPKGSFSTLEIQRTEQGDSAMYLCASKSGGDTQYFGPGTRLTVL.